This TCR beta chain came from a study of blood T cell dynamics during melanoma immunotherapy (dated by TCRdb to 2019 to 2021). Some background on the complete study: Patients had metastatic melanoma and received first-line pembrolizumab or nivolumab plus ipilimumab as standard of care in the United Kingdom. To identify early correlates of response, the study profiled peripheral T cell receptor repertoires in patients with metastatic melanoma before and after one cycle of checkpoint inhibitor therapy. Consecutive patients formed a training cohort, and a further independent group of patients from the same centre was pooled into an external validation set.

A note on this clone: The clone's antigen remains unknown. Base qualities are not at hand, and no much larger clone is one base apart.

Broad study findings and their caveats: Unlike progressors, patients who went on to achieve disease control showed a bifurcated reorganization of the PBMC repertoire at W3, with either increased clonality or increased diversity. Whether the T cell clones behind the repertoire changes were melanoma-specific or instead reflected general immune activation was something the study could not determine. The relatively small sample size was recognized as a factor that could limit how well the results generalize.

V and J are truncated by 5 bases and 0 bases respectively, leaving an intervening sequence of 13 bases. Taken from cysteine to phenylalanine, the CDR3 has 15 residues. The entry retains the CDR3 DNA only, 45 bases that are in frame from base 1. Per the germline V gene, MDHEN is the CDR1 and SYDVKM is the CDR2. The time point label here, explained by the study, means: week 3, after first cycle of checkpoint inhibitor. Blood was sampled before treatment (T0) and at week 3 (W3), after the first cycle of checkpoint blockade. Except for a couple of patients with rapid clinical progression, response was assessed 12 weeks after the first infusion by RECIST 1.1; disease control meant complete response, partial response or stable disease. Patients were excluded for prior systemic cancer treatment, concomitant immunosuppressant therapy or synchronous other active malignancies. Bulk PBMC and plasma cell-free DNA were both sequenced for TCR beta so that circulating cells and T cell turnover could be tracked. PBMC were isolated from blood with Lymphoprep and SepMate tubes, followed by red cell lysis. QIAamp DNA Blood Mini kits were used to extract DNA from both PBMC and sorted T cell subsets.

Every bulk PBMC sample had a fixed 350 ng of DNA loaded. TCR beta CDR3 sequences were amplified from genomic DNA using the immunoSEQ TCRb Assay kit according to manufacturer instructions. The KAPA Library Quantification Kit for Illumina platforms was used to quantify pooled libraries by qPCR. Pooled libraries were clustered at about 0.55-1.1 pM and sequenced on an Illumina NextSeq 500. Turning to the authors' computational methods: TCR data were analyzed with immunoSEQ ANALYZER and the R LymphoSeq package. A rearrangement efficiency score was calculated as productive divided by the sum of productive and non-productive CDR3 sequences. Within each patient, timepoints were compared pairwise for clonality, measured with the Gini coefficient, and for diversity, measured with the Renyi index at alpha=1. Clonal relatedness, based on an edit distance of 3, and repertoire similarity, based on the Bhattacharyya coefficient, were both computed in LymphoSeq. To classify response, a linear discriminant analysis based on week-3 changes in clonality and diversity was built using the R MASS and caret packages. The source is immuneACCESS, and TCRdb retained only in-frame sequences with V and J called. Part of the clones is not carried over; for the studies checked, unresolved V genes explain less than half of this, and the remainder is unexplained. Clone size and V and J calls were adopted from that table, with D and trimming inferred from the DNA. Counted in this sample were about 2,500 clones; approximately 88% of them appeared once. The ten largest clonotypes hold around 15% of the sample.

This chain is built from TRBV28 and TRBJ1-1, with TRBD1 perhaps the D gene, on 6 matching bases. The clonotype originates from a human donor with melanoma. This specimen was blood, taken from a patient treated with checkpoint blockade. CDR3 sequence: CASSVPGHMNTEAFF. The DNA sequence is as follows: TGTGCCAGCAGTGTACCGGGACACATGAACACTGAAGCTTTCTTT.